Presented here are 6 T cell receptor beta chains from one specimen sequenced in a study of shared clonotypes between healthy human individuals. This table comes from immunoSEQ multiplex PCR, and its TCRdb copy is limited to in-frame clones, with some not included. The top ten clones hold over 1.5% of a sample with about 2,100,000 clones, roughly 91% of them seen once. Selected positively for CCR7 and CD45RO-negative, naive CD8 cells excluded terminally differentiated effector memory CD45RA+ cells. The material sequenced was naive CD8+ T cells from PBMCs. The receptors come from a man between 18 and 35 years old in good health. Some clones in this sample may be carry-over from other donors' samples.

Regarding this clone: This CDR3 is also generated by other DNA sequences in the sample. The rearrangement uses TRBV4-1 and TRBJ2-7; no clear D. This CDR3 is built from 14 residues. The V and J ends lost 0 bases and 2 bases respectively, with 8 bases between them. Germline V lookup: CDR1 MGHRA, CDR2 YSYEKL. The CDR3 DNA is TGCGCCAGCAGCCAAGAACGCGCGGCCTACGAGCAGTACTTC. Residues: CASSQERAAYEQYF.

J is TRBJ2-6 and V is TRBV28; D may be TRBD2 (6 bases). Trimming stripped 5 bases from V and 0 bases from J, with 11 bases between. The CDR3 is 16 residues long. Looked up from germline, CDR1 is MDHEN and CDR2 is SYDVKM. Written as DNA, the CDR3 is TGTGCCAGCAGTGAGGGGACTGACTCTGGGGCCAACGTCCTGACTTTC. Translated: CASSEGTDSGANVLTF.

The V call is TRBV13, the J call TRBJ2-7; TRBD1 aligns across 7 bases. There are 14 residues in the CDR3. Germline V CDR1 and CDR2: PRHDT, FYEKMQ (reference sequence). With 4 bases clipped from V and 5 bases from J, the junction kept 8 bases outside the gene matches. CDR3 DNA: TGTGCCAGCAGCTCAACAGGGGCTTGGAACGAGCAGTACTTC. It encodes CASSSTGAWNEQYF.

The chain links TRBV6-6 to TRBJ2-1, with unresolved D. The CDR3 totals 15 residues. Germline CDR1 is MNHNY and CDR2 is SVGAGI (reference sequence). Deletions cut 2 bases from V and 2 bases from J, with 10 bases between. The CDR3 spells CASSYKIGTYNEQFF. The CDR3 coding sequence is TGTGCCAGCAGTTACAAGATTGGGACCTACAATGAGCAGTTCTTC.

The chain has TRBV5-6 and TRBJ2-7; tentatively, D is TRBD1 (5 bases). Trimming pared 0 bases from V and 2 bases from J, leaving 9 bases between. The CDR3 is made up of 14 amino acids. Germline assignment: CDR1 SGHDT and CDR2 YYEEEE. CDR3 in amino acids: CASSLAPTAYEQYF. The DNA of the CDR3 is TGTGCCAGCAGCTTGGCGCCGACAGCCTACGAGCAGTACTTC.

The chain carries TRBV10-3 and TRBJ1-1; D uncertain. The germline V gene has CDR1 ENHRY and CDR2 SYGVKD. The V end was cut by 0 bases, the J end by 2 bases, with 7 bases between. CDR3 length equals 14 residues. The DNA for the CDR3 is TGTGCCATCAGTGAGTCGGTAGATAACACTGAAGCTTTCTTT. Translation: CAISESVDNTEAFF.